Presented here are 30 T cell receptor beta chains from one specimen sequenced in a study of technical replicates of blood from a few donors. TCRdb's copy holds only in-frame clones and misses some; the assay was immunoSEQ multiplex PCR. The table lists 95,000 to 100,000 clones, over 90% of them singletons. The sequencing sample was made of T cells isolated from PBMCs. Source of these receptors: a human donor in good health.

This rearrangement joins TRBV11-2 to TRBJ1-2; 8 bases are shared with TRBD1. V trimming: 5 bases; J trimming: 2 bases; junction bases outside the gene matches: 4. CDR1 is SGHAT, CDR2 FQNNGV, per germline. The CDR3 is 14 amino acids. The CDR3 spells CASSTGQVNYGYTF. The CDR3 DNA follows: TGTGCCAGCAGCACGGGACAGGTGAACTATGGCTACACCTTC.

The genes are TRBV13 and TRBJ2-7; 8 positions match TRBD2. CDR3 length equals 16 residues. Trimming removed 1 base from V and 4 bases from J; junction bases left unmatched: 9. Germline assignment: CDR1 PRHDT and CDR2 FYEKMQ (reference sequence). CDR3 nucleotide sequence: TGTGCCAGCAGCTTAGACGCGGGAGGTGTTCATTACGAGCAGTACTTC. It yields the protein CASSLDAGGVHYEQYF.

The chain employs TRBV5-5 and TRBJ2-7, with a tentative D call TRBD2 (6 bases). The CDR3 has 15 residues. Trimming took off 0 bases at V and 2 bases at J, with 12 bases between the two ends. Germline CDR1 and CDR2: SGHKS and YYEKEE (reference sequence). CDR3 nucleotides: TGTGCCAGCAGCTTGGAGGGCGGGGAGACCTACGAGCAGTACTTC. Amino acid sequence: CASSLEGGETYEQYF.

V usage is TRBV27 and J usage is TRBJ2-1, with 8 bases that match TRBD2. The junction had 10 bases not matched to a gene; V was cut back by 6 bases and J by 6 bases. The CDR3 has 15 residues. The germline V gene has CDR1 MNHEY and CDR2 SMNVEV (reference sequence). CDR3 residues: CASSAWAGGINEQFF. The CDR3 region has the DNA TGTGCCAGCAGCGCGTGGGCGGGAGGCATCAATGAGCAGTTCTTC.

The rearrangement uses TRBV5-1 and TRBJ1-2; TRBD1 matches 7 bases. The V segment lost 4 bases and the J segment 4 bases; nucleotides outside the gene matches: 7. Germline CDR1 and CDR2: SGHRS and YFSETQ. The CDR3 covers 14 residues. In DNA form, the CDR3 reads TGCGCCAGCAGCCCAAGGGGGCTTGGCTATGGCTACACCTTC. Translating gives CASSPRGLGYGYTF.

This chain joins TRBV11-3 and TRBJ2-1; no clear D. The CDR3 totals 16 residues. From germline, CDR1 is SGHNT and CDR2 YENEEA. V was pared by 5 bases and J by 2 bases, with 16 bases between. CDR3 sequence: CASSLEDIGTYNEQFF. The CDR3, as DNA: TGTGCCAGCAGCCTTGAAGACATCGGAACCTACAATGAGCAGTTCTTC.

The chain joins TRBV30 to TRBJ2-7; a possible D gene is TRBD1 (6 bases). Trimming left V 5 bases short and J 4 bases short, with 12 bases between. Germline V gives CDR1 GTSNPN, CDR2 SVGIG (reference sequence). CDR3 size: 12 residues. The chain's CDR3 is CAWGSQGYEQYF. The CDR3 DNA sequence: TGTGCCTGGGGGTCGCAGGGGTACGAGCAGTACTTC.

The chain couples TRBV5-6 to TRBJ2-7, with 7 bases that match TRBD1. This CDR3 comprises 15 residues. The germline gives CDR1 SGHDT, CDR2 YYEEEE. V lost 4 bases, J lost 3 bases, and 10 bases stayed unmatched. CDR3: CASSGKGQRYYEQYF. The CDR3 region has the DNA TGTGCCAGCAGCGGCAAGGGACAGAGATACTACGAGCAGTACTTC.

The chain's CDR3 is CASSPKRGSGELFF. CDR3 sequence (DNA): TGTGCCAGCAGCCCTAAACGGGGGTCCGGGGAGCTGTTTTTT. This chain links TRBV7-9 with TRBJ2-2; a possible D gene is TRBD2 (6 bases). From germline, CDR1 is SEHNR and CDR2 FQNEAQ (reference sequence). V was pared by 5 bases and J by 6 bases, with 13 bases between. CDR3 size: 14 residues.

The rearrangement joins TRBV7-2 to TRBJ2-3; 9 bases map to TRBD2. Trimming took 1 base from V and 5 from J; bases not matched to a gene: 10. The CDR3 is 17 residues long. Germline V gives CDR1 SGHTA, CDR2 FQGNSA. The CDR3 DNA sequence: TGTGCCAGCAGCTTAGGGACCCGAGCGGGAGGAGGAGATACGCAGTATTTT. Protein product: CASSLGTRAGGGDTQYF. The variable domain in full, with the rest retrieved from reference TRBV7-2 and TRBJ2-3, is GAGVSQSPSNKVTEKGKDVELRCDPISGHTALYWYRQSLGQGLEFLIYFQGNSAPDKSGLPSDRFSAERTGGSVSTLTIQRTQQEDSAVYLCASSLGTRAGGGDTQYFGPGTRLTVL.

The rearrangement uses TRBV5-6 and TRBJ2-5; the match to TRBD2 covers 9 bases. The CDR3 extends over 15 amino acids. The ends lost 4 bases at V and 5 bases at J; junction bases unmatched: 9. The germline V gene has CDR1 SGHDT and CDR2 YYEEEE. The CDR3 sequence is CASSIIAGVGETQYF. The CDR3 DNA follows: TGTGCCAGCAGCATAATAGCGGGAGTGGGCGAGACCCAGTACTTC.

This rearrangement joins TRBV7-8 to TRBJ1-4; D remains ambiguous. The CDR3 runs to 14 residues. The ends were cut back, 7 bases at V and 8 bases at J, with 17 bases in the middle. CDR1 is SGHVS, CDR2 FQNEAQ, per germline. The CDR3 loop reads CASKSSRRSEKLFF. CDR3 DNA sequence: TGTGCCAGCAAATCCTCCCGGCGGAGCGAAAAACTGTTTTTT.

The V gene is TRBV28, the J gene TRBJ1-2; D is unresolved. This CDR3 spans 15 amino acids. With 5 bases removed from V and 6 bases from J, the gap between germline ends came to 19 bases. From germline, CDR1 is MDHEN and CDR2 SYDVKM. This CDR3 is CASSVGGTGGHGYTF. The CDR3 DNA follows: TGTGCCAGCAGTGTGGGAGGCACCGGCGGTCATGGCTACACCTTC.

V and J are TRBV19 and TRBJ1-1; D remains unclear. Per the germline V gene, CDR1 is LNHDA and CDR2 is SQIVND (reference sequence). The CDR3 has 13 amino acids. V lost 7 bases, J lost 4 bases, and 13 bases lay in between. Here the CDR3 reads CASTPRVGTEAFF. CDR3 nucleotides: TGTGCCAGTACCCCTCGGGTCGGCACTGAAGCTTTCTTT.

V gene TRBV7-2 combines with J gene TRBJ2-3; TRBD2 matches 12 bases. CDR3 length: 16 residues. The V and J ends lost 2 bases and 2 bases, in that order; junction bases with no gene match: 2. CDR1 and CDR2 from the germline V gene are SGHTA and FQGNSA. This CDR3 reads CASSLRLAGVTDTQYF. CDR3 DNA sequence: TGTGCCAGCAGCTTAAGACTAGCGGGGGTCACAGATACGCAGTATTTT.

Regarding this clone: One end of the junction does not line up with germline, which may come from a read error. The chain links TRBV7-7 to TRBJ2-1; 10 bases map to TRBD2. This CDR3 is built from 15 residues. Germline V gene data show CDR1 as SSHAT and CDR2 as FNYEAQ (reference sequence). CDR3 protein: CASSPSGGAAYEQFF. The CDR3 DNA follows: TGTGCTAGCAGCCCGAGCGGGGGGGCCGCTTATGAGCAGTTCTTC.

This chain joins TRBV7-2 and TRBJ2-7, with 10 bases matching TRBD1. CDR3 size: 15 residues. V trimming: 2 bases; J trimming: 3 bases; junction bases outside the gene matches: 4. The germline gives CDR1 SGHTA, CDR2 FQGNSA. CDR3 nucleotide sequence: TGTGCCAGCAGCTTAAGTTGGACAGGGGGCTACGAGCAGTACTTC. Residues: CASSLSWTGGYEQYF.

DNA of the CDR3: TGTGCCTGGAGTCCGGGGGGGCAGACCCAGTACTTC. Encoded protein: CAWSPGGQTQYF. This sequence joins TRBV30 and TRBJ2-5, with 8 bases identical to TRBD2. This CDR3 comprises 12 residues. After removal of 2 bases from V and 6 bases from J, the junction contained 2 bases not matched to a gene. Germline V gene lookup returns CDR1 GTSNPN and CDR2 SVGIG (reference sequence).

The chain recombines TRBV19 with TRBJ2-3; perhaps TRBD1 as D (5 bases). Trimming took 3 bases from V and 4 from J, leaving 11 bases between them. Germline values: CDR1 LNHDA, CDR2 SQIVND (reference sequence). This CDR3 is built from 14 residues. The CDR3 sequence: CASSMTRAPDTQYF. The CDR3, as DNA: TGTGCCAGTAGTATGACCAGGGCCCCAGATACGCAGTATTTT.

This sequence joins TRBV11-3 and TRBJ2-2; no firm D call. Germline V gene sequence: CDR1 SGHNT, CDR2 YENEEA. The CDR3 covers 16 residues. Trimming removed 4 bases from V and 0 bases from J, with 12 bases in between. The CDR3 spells CASSSLAQPNTGELFF. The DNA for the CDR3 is TGTGCCAGCAGCTCATTAGCACAACCGAACACCGGGGAGCTGTTTTTT.

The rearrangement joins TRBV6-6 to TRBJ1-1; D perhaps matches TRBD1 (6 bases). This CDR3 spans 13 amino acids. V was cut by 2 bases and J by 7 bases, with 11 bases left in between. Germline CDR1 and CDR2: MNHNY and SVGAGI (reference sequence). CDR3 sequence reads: CASSYGTRSEAFF. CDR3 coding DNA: TGTGCCAGCAGTTACGGGACAAGAAGTGAAGCTTTCTTT.

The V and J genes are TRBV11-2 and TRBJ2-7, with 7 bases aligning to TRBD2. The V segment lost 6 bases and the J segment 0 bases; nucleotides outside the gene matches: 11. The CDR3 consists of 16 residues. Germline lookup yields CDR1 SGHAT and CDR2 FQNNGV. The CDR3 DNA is TGTGCCAGCAGGTCCCTTCGTGGGAGGGCCTCCTACGAGCAGTACTTC. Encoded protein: CASRSLRGRASYEQYF.

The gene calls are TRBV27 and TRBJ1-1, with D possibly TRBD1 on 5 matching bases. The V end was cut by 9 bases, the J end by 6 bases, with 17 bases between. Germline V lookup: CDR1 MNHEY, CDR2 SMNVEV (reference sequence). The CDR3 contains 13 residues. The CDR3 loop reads CASKGFDVSEAFF. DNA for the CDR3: TGTGCCAGTAAGGGGTTTGATGTCTCTGAAGCTTTCTTT.

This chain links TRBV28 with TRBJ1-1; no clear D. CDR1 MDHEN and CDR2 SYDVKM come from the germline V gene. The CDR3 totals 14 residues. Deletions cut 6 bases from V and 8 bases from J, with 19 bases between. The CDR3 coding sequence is TGTGCCAGCAGCATTGGGGTCGGGATTACAGAAGCTTTCTTT. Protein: CASSIGVGITEAFF.

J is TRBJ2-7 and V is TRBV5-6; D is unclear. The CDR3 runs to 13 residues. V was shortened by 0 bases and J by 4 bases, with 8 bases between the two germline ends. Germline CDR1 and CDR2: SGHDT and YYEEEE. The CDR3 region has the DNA TGTGCCAGCAGCTTGGGTTCGGTTTACGAGCAGTACTTC. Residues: CASSLGSVYEQYF.

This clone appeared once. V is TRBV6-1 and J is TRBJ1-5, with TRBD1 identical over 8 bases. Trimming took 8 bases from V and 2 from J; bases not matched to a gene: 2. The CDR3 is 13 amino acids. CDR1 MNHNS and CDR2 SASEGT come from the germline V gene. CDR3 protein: CASQGAGNQPQHF. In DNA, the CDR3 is TGTGCCAGCCAGGGGGCAGGCAATCAGCCCCAGCATTTT.

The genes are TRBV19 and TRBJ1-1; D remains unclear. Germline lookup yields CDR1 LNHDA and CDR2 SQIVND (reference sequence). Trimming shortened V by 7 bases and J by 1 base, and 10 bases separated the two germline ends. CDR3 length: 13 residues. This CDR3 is CASTFGWNTEAFF. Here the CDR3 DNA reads TGTGCCAGTACCTTCGGTTGGAACACTGAAGCTTTCTTT.

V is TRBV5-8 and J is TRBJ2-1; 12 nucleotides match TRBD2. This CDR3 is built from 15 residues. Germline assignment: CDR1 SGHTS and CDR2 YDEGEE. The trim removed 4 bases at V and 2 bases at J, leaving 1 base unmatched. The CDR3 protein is CASSASGGAYNEQFF. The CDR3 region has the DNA TGTGCCAGCAGCGCTAGCGGGGGGGCCTACAATGAGCAGTTCTTC.

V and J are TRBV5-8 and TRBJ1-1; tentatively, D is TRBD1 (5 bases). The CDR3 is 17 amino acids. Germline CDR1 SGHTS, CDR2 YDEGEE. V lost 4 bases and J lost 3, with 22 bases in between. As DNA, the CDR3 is TGTGCCAGCAGCCTGCAGCAGGGAAGGCTGCCTTACACTGAAGCTTTCTTT. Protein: CASSLQQGRLPYTEAFF.

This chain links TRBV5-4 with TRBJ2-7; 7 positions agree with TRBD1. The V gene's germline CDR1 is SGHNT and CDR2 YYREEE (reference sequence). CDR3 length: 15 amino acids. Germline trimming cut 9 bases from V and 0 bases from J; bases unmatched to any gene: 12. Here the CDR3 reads CATSMGTADSYEQYF. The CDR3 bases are TGTGCCACCAGTATGGGGACAGCGGACTCCTACGAGCAGTACTTC.